The sequence of this T cell receptor beta chain was determined in a study of blood T cells in healthy people across ages. General observations from the study: Diversity was higher, and naive CD4+ cells more numerous, in long-lived donors than in aged donors. Estimates of total diversity, which came from one million sequenced T cells, were considered to be underestimates.

Through a sample-barcoded 5' primer and a J-beta primer mix, a second PCR was run for roughly 6 to 11 cycles. TCRdb re-called the 5' RACE reads through MiXCR, storing one row per CDR3 protein. Here the sample spans 650,000 to 1,000,000 distinct CDR3 sequences, about 42% being singletons. This clonotype was seen only a few times. Its antigen is currently unknown. V was cut by 2 bases and J by 2 bases, with 9 bases left in between. The CDR3 runs 14 residues. The germline V gene has CDR1 ENHRY and CDR2 SYGVKD. The sequence was collected from a man at least 80 years old in good health. Material for sequencing was blood. The chain carries TRBV10-3 and TRBJ2-5, with no clear D. This chain's CDR3 is CAISERGEQETQYF. CDR3 nucleotides: TGTGCCATCAGTGAGCGCGGCGAACAAGAGACCCAGTACTTC.